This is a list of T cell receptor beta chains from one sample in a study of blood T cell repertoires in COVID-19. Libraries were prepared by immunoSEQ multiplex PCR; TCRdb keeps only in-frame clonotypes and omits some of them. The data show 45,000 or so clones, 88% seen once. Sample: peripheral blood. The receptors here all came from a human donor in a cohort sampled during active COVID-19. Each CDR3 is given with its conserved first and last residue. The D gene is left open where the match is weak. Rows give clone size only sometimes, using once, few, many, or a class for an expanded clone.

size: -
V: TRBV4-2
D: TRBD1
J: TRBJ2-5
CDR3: CASSQDRGTAEETQYF
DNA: TGTGCCAGCAGCCAAGATAGAGGGACAGCGGAAGAGACCCAGTACTTC

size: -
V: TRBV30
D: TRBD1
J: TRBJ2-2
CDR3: CAWKTGGAGDTGELFF
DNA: TGTGCCTGGAAGACAGGGGGCGCTGGTGACACCGGGGAGCTGTTTTTT

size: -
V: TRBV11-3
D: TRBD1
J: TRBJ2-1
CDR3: CASSSTGTGVNEQFF
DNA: TGTGCCAGCAGCTCCACCGGGACAGGGGTGAATGAGCAGTTCTTC

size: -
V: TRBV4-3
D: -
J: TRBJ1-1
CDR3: CASSQDSGDLTEAFF
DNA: TGCGCCAGCAGCCAAGATTCAGGGGATTTGACTGAAGCTTTCTTT

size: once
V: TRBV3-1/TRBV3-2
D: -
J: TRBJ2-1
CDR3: CASMRRGGYNEQFF
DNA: TGTGCCAGCATGAGGCGGGGTGGCTACAATGAGCAGTTCTTC

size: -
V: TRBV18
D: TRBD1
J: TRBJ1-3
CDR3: CASSPLGQGRQGRSGNTIYF
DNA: TGTGCCAGCTCACCGTTGGGGCAGGGACGACAGGGACGCTCTGGAAACACCATATATTTT

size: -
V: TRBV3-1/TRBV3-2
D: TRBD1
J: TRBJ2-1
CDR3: CASTNRGTLNEQFF
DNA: TGTGCCAGCACGAACAGGGGGACCCTCAATGAGCAGTTCTTC

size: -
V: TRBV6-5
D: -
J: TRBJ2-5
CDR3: CASSYVAGLTSETQYF
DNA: TGTGCCAGCAGTTACGTTGCGGGGCTCACTTCAGAGACCCAGTACTTC

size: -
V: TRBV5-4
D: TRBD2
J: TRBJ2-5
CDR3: CASSLQTSGEKTQYF
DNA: TGTGCCAGCAGCTTGCAGACTAGCGGGGAGAAGACCCAGTACTTC

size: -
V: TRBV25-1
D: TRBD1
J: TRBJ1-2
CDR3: CASSSTGLLGYTF
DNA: TGTGCCAGCTCCTCGACAGGGTTGCTTGGCTACACCTTC

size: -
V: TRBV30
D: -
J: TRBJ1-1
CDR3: CAWVLAANTEAFF
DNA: TGTGCCTGGGTGTTGGCGGCAAACACTGAAGCTTTCTTT

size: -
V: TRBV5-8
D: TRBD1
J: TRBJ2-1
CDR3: CASSLGQGEHHEQFF
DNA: TGTGCCAGCAGCCTTGGACAGGGGGAACATCATGAGCAGTTCTTC

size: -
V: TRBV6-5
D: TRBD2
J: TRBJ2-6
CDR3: CASSYPGRAGANVLTF
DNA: TGTGCCAGCAGTTACCCCGGGAGGGCTGGGGCCAACGTCCTGACTTTC

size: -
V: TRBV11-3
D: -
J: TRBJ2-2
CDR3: CASSLGGGASTGELFF
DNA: TGTGCCAGCAGCTTAGGAGGGGGGGCCAGCACCGGGGAGCTGTTTTTT

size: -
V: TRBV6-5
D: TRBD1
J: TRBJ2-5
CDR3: CASINRGETQYF
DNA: TGTGCCAGCATTAACAGGGGAGAGACCCAGTACTTC